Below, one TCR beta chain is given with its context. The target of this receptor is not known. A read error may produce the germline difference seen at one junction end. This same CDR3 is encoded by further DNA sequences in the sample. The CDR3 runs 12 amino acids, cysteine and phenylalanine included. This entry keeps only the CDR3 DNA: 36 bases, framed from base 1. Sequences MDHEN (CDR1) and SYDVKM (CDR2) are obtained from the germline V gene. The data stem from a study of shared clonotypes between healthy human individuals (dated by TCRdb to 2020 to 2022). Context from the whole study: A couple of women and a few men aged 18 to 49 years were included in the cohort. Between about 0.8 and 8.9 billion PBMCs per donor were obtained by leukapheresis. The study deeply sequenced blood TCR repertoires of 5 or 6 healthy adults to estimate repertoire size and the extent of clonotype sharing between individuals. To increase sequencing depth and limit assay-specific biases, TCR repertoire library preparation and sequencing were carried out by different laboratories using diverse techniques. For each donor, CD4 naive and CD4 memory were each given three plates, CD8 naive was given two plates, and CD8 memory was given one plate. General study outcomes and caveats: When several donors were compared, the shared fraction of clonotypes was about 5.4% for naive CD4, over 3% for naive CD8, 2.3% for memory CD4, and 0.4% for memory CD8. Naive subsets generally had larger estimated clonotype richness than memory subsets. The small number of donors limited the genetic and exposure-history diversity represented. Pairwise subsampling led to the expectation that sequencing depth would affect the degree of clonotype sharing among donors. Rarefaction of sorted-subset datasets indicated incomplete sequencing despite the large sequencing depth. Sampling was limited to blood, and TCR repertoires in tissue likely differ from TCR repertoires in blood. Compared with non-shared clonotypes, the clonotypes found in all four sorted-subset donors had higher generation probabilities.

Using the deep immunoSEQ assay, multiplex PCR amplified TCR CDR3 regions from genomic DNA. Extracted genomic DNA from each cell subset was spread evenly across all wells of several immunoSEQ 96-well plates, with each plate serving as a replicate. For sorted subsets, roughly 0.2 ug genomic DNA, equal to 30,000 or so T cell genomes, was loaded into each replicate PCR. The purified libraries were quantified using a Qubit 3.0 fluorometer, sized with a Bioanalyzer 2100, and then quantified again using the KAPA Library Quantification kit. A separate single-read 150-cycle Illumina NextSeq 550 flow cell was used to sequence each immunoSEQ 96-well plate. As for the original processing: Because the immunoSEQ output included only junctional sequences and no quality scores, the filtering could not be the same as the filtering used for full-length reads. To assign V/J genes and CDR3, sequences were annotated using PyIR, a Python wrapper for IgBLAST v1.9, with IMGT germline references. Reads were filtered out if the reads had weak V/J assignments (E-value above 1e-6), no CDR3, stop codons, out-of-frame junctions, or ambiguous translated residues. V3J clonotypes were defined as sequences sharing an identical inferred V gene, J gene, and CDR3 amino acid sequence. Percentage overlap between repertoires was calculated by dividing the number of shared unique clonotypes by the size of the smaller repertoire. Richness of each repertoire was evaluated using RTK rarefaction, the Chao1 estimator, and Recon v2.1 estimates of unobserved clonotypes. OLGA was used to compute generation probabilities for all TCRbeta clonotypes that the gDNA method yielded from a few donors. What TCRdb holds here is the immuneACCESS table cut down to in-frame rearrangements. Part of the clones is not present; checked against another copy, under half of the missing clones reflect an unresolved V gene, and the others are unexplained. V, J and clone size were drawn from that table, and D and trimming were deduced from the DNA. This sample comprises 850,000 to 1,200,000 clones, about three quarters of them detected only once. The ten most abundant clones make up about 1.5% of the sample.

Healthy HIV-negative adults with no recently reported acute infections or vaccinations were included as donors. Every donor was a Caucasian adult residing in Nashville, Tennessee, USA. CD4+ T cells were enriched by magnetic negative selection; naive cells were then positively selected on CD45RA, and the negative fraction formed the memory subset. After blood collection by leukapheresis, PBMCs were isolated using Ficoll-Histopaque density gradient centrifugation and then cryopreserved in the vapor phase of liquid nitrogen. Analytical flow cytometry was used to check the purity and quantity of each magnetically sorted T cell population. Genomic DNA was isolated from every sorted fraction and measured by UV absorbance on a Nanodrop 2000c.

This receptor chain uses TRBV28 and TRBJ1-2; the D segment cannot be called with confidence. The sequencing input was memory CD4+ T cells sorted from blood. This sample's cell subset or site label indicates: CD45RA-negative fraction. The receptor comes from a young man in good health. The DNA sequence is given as TGTGCCAGCAGTGCTTCGACGGATGGTTACACCTTC. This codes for CASSASTDGYTF.